This T cell receptor (beta chain) appears in the sequencing data of a study of OX40 agonist ivuxolimab in advanced cancers. A note on the overall study: Ivuxolimab, which targeted the costimulatory receptor OX40 (CD134), was an agonistic, fully human IgG2 monoclonal antibody. Intravenous ivuxolimab was administered to patients every 2 weeks at six dose levels: 0.01, 0.1, 0.3, 1.5, 3 and 10 mg/kg. Patients were allowed to have had prior anti-PD-1, anti-PD-L1 or anti-CTLA-4 therapy, and 40% of the dose-escalation patients had previously received checkpoint inhibitors. Among the approximately 50 dose-escalation patients, approximately 20 had hepatocellular carcinoma, 15 or so melanoma, 9 renal cell carcinoma and 9 head and neck cancer. Partial responses occurred in three dose-escalation patients: two with cutaneous melanoma and one with hepatocellular carcinoma. The paper describes the monotherapy dose-escalation part (N of about 47 patients) of the phase I trial of ivuxolimab. The point of sequencing TCRbeta in the periphery was to test whether ivuxolimab changed TCR sequence diversity and drove clonal T-cell expansion. A male proportion of roughly 80% and a mean age of about 60 years, ranging from roughly 23 to 90, were recorded for the dose-escalation cohort. Overall study results and their limits: At doses of 0.1 to 3.0 mg/kg, clonal expansion of both CD4+ and CD8+ T cells in blood was seen between baseline and week 6. In the 0.1-3.0 mg/kg groups, partial responders had among the lowest normalized peripheral clonal expansion, particularly in CD8+ T cells. On average, CD8+ T cells showed more expanded clones than CD4+ T cells after ivuxolimab. The antigen specificity of the clonally expanded peripheral T cells was not determined. Low levels of normalized T-cell clonal expansion were also shown by some nonresponding patients.

A single count supports this clone. Its antigen is unknown. No much larger clone exists at a distance of one base, and base qualities are not known. The trial excluded patients who had a history of autoimmune disease or were on systemic immunosuppression. In every dose cohort, peripheral blood was drawn for TCR sequencing at baseline, cycle 4 day 1, and cycle 7 day 1. Samples came from an open-label, multicenter, first-in-human phase I dose-escalation trial of ivuxolimab. Adults with locally advanced or metastatic melanoma, renal cell, hepatocellular, or head and neck squamous cell carcinoma were enrolled in the trial. Before TCR sequencing, CD4+ T cells and CD8+ T cells from peripheral blood were sorted into separate populations. To sequence the TCRbeta CDR3 region, genomic DNA was isolated from the sorted cells. The immunoSEQ Assay was used for sequencing of TCRbeta CDR3 regions. Not all clones reach the TCRdb copy of this immuneACCESS table, which keeps in-frame sequences only. Checked studies attribute under half of the gap to unresolved V genes and leave the rest unexplained. Here the sample has approximately 100,000 clones; 90% occur a single time. Roughly 0.3% of the sample is taken by the ten largest.

Inclusive of the bounding cysteine and phenylalanine, the CDR3 is 12 residues long. Only CDR3 DNA remains: 36 bases, in frame from the first base. V is shortened by 3 bases, J by 7 bases, and the region joining them spans 7 bases. From the germline V gene, CDR1 is SGHRS and CDR2 is YFSETQ. The TCR was taken from an adult with an advanced solid tumor such as melanoma, head and neck, liver or kidney cancer. The rearrangement joined TRBV5-1 to TRBJ2-2, with a tentative D call of TRBD1 or TRBD2, each matching 5 bases. Sample: CD4+ or CD8+ T cells sorted from blood, taken in a trial of the OX40 agonist ivuxolimab. The DNA sequence follows: TGCGCCAGCAGCTCGAGGGGCGGGGAGCTGTTTTTT. This encodes CASSSRGGELFF.